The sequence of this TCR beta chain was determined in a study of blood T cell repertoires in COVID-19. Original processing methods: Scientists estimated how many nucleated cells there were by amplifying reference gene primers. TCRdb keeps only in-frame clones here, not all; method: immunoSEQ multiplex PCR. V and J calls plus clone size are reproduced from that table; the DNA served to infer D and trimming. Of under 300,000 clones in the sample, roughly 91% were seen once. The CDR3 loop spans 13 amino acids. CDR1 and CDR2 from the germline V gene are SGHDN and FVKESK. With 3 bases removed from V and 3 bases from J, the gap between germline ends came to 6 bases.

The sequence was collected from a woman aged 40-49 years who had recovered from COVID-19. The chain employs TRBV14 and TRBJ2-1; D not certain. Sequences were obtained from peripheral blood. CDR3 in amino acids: CASSQRIYNEQFF. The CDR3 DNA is TGTGCCAGCAGCCAGAGGATCTACAATGAGCAGTTCTTC.